A selection of T cell receptor beta chains follows, all from one sample in a study of T-cell memory formation after mild COVID-19. From the 5' RACE reads, TCRdb called clonotypes with MiXCR, one entry per CDR3 protein. The sample has approximately 340,000 distinct CDR3 sequences, approximately 16% seen once. Sequencing was done on a sample of PBMCs or a T cell subset sorted from them (not recorded which). All receptors come from a man younger than 30 who had mild COVID-19 (a few samples of this study predate the infection). Cell type and time point are not known. CDR3s include the opening cysteine and the closing phenylalanine or tryptophan. A D gene is named only where the DNA matches it firmly. Some rows mark clone size as missing; the rest say once, few, many or name a class of expanded clone.

clone size	D gene	V gene	J gene	CDR3 protein	CDR3 DNA
.	.	TRBV12-3/TRBV12-4	TRBJ2-3	CASSPSLGSTDTQYF	TGTGCCAGCAGTCCATCACTGGGTAGCACAGATACGCAGTATTTT
few	.	TRBV5-1	TRBJ1-1	CASSLEGDVRAFF	TGCGCCAGCAGCTTGGAGGGGGACGTAAGAGCTTTCTTT
few	.	TRBV4-1	TRBJ2-5	CASSQDPGGGSQETQYF	TGCGCCAGCAGCCAAGACCCTGGCGGGGGCTCCCAAGAGACCCAGTACTTC
.	.	TRBV5-6	TRBJ2-3	CASSFWGGPFDTQYF	TGTGCCAGCAGCTTCTGGGGGGGCCCGTTCGATACGCAGTATTTT
few	.	TRBV5-1	TRBJ2-2	CASSETGNTGELFF	TGCGCCAGCAGCGAGACAGGAAACACCGGGGAGCTGTTTTTT
.	.	TRBV12-3/TRBV12-4	TRBJ2-7	CASSSPGQRGYEQYF	TGTGCCAGCAGTTCGCCGGGACAGCGGGGCTACGAGCAGTACTTC
.	.	TRBV5-1	TRBJ1-1	CASAEQGNTEAFF	TGCGCCAGCGCGGAACAGGGAAACACTGAAGCTTTCTTT
.	.	TRBV4-3	TRBJ1-5	CASSHGPTGEPQHF	TGCGCCAGCAGCCACGGCCCTACGGGGGAGCCCCAGCATTTT
once	.	TRBV18	TRBJ2-5	CASSPIFAVKETQYF	TGTGCCAGCTCACCAATTTTCGCGGTAAAAGAGACCCAGTACTTC
.	TRBD1	TRBV6-6	TRBJ2-5	CASSGTGGGETQYF	TGTGCCAGCAGTGGGACAGGGGGAGGAGAGACCCAGTACTTC
few	TRBD1	TRBV6-5	TRBJ2-7	CASRSGTGFSPSYEQYF	TGTGCCAGCAGGTCCGGGACAGGGTTTTCTCCTAGCTACGAGCAGTACTTC
.	.	TRBV12-3/TRBV12-4	TRBJ2-3	CASSPQFSGTDTQYF	TGTGCCAGCAGTCCACAGTTTTCGGGCACAGATACGCAGTATTTT
few	TRBD1	TRBV7-2	TRBJ1-1	CASSWTGMNTEAFF	TGTGCCAGCAGCTGGACAGGGATGAACACTGAAGCTTTCTTT
few	TRBD1	TRBV4-3	TRBJ2-5	CASSQDRGQGETQYF	TGCGCCAGCAGCCAAGATCGTGGACAGGGTGAGACCCAGTACTTC
.	TRBD1	TRBV11-2	TRBJ2-2	CASSPSGTGAFGGELFF	TGTGCCAGCAGTCCCAGCGGGACAGGGGCCTTTGGCGGGGAGCTGTTTTTT
.	.	TRBV16	TRBJ2-1	CASTRADAYNEQFF	TGTGCCAGCACCCGCGCCGACGCCTACAATGAGCAGTTCTTC
.	.	TRBV7-9	TRBJ1-1	CASSLQGTTEAFF	TGTGCCAGCAGCTTACAGGGAACCACTGAAGCTTTCTTT
many	TRBD2	TRBV5-1	TRBJ2-2	CASSPKGPPGGTGELFF	TGCGCCAGCAGCCCCAAGGGCCCCCCGGGAGGTACCGGGGAGCTGTTTTTT
.	.	TRBV29-1	TRBJ2-7	CSVVLESYEQYF	TGCAGCGTTGTTTTGGAGAGTTACGAGCAGTACTTC
few	.	TRBV20-1	TRBJ1-3	CSARLTASGNTIYF	TGCAGTGCTCGCCTGACAGCCTCTGGAAACACCATATATTTT
.	.	TRBV9	TRBJ2-1	CASSAGGFTNEQFF	TGTGCCAGCAGCGCCGGGGGTTTCACGAATGAGCAGTTCTTC
.	.	TRBV11-2	TRBJ1-4	CASSFVQTNEKLFF	TGTGCCAGCAGCTTTGTACAAACTAATGAAAAACTGTTTTTT
few	TRBD1	TRBV5-6	TRBJ1-5	CASSLLGRGLGQPQHF	TGTGCCAGCAGCTTGTTGGGCAGGGGGCTAGGTCAGCCCCAGCATTTT
.	.	TRBV3-1	TRBJ2-3	CASSQSAGGDTQYF	TGTGCCAGCAGCCAGTCTGCCGGGGGAGATACGCAGTATTTT
.	.	TRBV11-2	TRBJ2-5	CASSFGLRTQYF	TGTGCCAGCAGCTTTGGCCTGAGGACCCAGTACTTC
.	.	TRBV2	TRBJ2-1	CASSQSTSIVEQFF	TGTGCCAGCAGCCAATCGACTAGTATTGTTGAGCAGTTCTTC
few	.	TRBV6-2/TRBV6-3	TRBJ2-1	CARDAREQFF	TGTGCCAGGGACGCTCGCGAGCAGTTCTTC
.	.	TRBV21-1	TRBJ2-2	CASSPGVSTGELFF	TGTGCCAGCAGCCCAGGCGTATCCACCGGGGAGCTGTTTTTT
once	TRBD2	TRBV7-7	TRBJ2-3	CASSLISGGVTDTQYF	TGTGCCAGCAGCCTAATTAGCGGGGGAGTTACAGATACGCAGTATTTT